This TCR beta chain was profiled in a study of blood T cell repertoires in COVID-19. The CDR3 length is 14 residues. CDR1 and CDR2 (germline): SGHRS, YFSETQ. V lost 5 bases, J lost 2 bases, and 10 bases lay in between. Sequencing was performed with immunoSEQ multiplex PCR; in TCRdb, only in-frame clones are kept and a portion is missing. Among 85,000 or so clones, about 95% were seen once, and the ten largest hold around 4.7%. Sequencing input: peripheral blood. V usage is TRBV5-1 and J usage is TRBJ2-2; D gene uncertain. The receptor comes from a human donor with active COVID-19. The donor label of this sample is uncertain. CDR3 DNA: TGCGCCAGCAGTGTCCTCCTTAACACCGGGGAGCTGTTTTTT. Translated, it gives CASSVLLNTGELFF.